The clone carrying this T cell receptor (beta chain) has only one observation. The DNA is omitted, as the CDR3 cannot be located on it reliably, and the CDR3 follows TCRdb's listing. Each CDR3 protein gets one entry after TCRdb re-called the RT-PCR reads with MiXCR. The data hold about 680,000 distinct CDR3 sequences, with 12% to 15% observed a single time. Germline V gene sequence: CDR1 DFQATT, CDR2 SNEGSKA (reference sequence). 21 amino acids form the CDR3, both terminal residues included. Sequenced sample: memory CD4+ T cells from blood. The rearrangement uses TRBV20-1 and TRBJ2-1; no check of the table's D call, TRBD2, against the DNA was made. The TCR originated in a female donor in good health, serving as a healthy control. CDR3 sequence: CSARDLCASSKGTSGYNEQFF.